These 21 T cell receptor beta chains were sequenced from one sample in a study of blood T cell repertoires in COVID-19. Profiling relied on immunoSEQ multiplex PCR, and the TCRdb table lists in-frame clones only, not all of them. The sample lists 350,000 or so clones, 65% to 85% occurring once. Specimen: peripheral blood. These receptors originate from a man aged 25 to 45 with active or convalescent COVID-19.

The chain couples TRBV13 to TRBJ1-2; D is possibly TRBD1 (6 bases). Germline-derived CDR1 and CDR2 are PRHDT and FYEKMQ (reference sequence). With 5 bases removed from V and 0 bases from J, the gap between germline ends came to 7 bases. This CDR3 region has 13 residues. The CDR3 sequence is CASSGQTNYGYTF. CDR3 in DNA: TGTGCCAGCAGCGGACAGACTAACTATGGCTACACCTTC.

The gene calls are TRBV7-9 and TRBJ1-1; perhaps TRBD1 as D (6 bases). Per the germline V gene, CDR1 is SEHNR and CDR2 is FQNEAQ (reference sequence). V was clipped by 1 base and J by 1 base, with 16 bases between them. The CDR3 totals 17 residues. CDR3 protein: CASSLGETGWANTEAFF. CDR3 DNA: TGTGCCAGCAGCTTAGGGGAGACAGGATGGGCGAACACTGAAGCTTTCTTT.

V usage is TRBV11-2 and J usage is TRBJ1-2; unclear D gene. The CDR3 covers 13 residues. Germline CDR1 SGHAT, CDR2 FQNNGV. The germline V and J ends were trimmed by 0 bases and 10 bases, with 12 bases remaining between them. CDR3 sequence reads: CASSLEIRGVYTF. The CDR3 DNA is TGTGCCAGCAGCTTAGAAATACGCGGGGTCTACACCTTC.

The V and J genes are TRBV4-1 and TRBJ2-7, with 7 nucleotides matching TRBD1. The CDR3 extends over 15 amino acids. Trimming at V came to 8 bases and at J to 4 bases, leaving 14 bases not matched to a gene. Germline CDR1 is MGHRA and CDR2 is YSYEKL. The CDR3 coding sequence is TGCGCCAGCTCACGACAGGGCCCCTCTAATTACGAGCAGTACTTC. Protein product: CASSRQGPSNYEQYF.

The chain is built from TRBV4-2 and TRBJ2-1, with 8 bases matching TRBD1. CDR3 size: 15 residues. With V trimmed by 3 bases and J by 10 bases, 11 bases remained unmatched. CDR1 is LGHNA, CDR2 YNFKEQ, per germline. CDR3 loop: CASSQNYRGATEQFF. Written as DNA, the CDR3 is TGTGCCAGCAGCCAGAACTACAGGGGGGCAACCGAGCAGTTCTTC.

J is TRBJ1-6 and V is TRBV5-6; TRBD1 is a possible D gene (6 bases). V gave up 5 bases and J gave up 4 bases, with 16 bases separating them. The germline V gene encodes CDR1 SGHDT and CDR2 YYEEEE. This CDR3 has 16 residues. The CDR3 loop reads CASRRGQSKYNSPLHF. CDR3 sequence (DNA): TGTGCCAGCAGACGTGGACAGTCAAAATATAATTCACCCCTCCACTTT.

CDR3 in DNA: TGTGCCAGCAGCCCGTGGACAGGGAGGAATGAGCAGTTCTTC. This gives the protein CASSPWTGRNEQFF. The chain combines TRBV9 with TRBJ2-1; 8 positions agree with TRBD1. The V segment lost 4 bases and the J segment 7 bases; nucleotides outside the gene matches: 7. The CDR3 sequence is 14 residues long. The V gene's germline CDR1 is SGDLS and CDR2 YYNGEE.

The chain couples TRBV12-3 or TRBV12-4 to TRBJ1-6; D remains ambiguous. The CDR3 runs 12 residues. Between the trimmed V and J ends, which lost 11 bases and 7 bases, there was a span of 12 bases. DNA of the CDR3: TGTGCCTCCGGAGGGCGGAATTCACCCCTCCACTTT. Translated: CASGGRNSPLHF.

The gene calls are TRBV5-4 and TRBJ2-1, with TRBD1 as a possible D gene (5 bases). Germline CDR1 reads SGHNT; CDR2 reads YYREEE (reference sequence). The CDR3 spans 15 residues. V dropped 0 bases and J dropped 5 bases, with 12 bases sitting between them. The CDR3 bases are TGTGCCAGCAGCTTGGGGCAGGGTCCCAACAATGAGCAGTTCTTC. Encoded protein: CASSLGQGPNNEQFF.

The V and J genes are TRBV9 and TRBJ1-2; TRBD1 agrees at 7 bases. Per germline, CDR1 SGDLS and CDR2 YYNGEE. After removal of 4 bases from V and 5 bases from J, the junction contained 11 bases not matched to a gene. CDR3 size: 15 residues. CDR3 amino acids: CASSPRVGQVYGYTF. DNA of the CDR3: TGTGCCAGCAGCCCCCGGGTCGGACAGGTGTATGGCTACACCTTC.

Only a few counts were recorded for this clone. The chain is built from TRBV5-6 and TRBJ1-2; D remains unclear. There are 15 residues in the CDR3. Trimming shortened V by 0 bases and J by 2 bases, and 11 bases separated the two germline ends. Germline V CDR1 and CDR2: SGHDT, YYEEEE. The DNA for the CDR3 is TGTGCCAGCAGCTTGGTGTCGGTGGGCAACTATGGCTACACCTTC. Its translation is CASSLVSVGNYGYTF.

V gene TRBV24-1 combines with J gene TRBJ2-3; the match to TRBD1 covers 9 bases. V shed 3 bases and J 4 bases; nucleotides not matched to a gene: 1. This CDR3 has 14 amino acids. Germline V CDR1 and CDR2: KGHDR, SFDVKD. The CDR3 spells CATSDGQGSDTQYF. CDR3 bases: TGTGCCACCAGTGATGGACAGGGGTCAGATACGCAGTATTTT.

This clone was recorded once. V usage is TRBV21-1 and J usage is TRBJ2-3; the D call in the table, TRBD2, was not verified against the DNA. TRBV21-1 is a recognized pseudogene. CDR3 length: 17 amino acids. CDR3 sequence (DNA): TGTGCCAGCAGCTCCCGTTGGCGGGAGGGTCTCACAGATACGCAGTATTTT. Its protein is CASSSRWREGLTDTQYF.

This clone was detected only a few times. The chain joins TRBV4-3 to TRBJ1-5; TRBD1 matches at 8 bases. Trimming at V came to 3 bases and at J to 6 bases, leaving 4 bases not matched to a gene. This CDR3 has 14 residues. Germline-derived CDR1 and CDR2 are LGHNA and YSLEER. The CDR3 DNA is TGCGCCAGCAGCCATTTCACAGGGGGTCAGCCCCAGCATTTT. This encodes CASSHFTGGQPQHF.

The chain carries TRBV18 and TRBJ1-1; D is ambiguous. The CDR3 is 13 amino acids. The V gene's germline CDR1 is KGHSH and CDR2 LQKENI. V lost 3 bases, J lost 0 bases, and 5 bases lay in between. The CDR3 nucleotides are TGTGCCAGCTCACCCGGGATGAACACTGAAGCTTTCTTT. As protein: CASSPGMNTEAFF.

The chain couples TRBV5-1 to TRBJ1-1; possibly TRBD1 for D (6 bases). Germline V lookup: CDR1 SGHRS, CDR2 YFSETQ. The CDR3 runs 13 residues. Between the trimmed V and J ends, which lost 3 bases and 1 base, there was a span of 7 bases. The CDR3 region has the DNA TGCGCCAGCAGCTCCAGGGGGAACACTGAAGCTTTCTTT. This sequence encodes CASSSRGNTEAFF.

In this sample, this clone turned up once. The rearrangement uses TRBV19 and TRBJ1-3; TRBD1 might be the D (5 bases). CDR3 length: 15 amino acids. Trimming removed 2 bases from V and 4 bases from J, with 12 bases in between. In germline, CDR1 is LNHDA, CDR2 SQIVND (reference sequence). The CDR3 here is CASSISSGSGNTIYF. The CDR3 DNA reads TGTGCCAGTAGTATATCATCAGGGTCCGGAAACACCATATATTTT.

The chain has TRBV7-2 and TRBJ2-7, with a tentative D call TRBD1 (6 bases). The CDR3 runs 13 residues. V was shortened by 4 bases and J by 4 bases, with 11 bases between the two germline ends. The germline V gene has CDR1 SGHTA and CDR2 FQGNSA. The CDR3 region is CASSSFTGYEQYF. DNA of the CDR3: TGTGCCAGCAGCTCCTTCACAGGGTACGAGCAGTACTTC.

Concerning this clone: Compared with germline, one end of the junction differs, possibly owing to a read error. The rearrangement uses TRBV6-5 and TRBJ1-3, with a tentative D call TRBD1 (5 bases). There are 13 residues in the CDR3. Germline CDR1 is MNHEY and CDR2 is SVGAGI. CDR3 coding DNA: TGTGCCAGCAAAGACAGTTTTGGACACACCATATATTTT. Translation: CASKDSFGHTIYF.

This clone was seen a handful of times. The V gene is TRBV28, the J gene TRBJ1-5; a possible D gene is TRBD1 (5 bases). V shed 3 bases and J shed 3 bases, with 15 bases lying between them. The CDR3 sequence is 16 residues long. Germline V gives CDR1 MDHEN, CDR2 SYDVKM. As DNA, the CDR3 is TGTGCCAGCAGTTTCCCATTGCAGGGCGCCAATCAGCCCCAGCATTTT. Protein sequence: CASSFPLQGANQPQHF. Looking up the rest from reference TRBV28 and TRBJ1-5 gives the full variable domain: DVKVTQSSRYLVKRTGEKVFLECVQDMDHENMFWYRQDPGLGLRLIYFSYDVKMKEKGDIPEGYSVSREKKERFSLILESASTNQTSMYLCASSFPLQGANQPQHFGDGTRLSIL.

The sample holds one count of this clone. The V gene is TRBV10-3, the J gene TRBJ1-2, with TRBD1 matching 7 bases. Germline CDR1 is ENHRY and CDR2 is SYGVKD. Trimming at V came to 4 bases and at J to 8 bases, leaving 7 bases not matched to a gene. The length of the CDR3 is 13 residues. CDR3 bases: TGTGCCATCAGTGGACAGGGTCGAGAGGGCTACACCTTC. It yields the protein CAISGQGREGYTF.